This record looks at one T cell receptor (beta chain) sequence and its context. The specificity of this receptor is unknown. There are no base qualities to consult, and no much larger clone falls within one base. The data are from a study of OX40 agonist ivuxolimab in advanced cancers. About the full investigation: Ivuxolimab was a fully human IgG2 agonistic monoclonal antibody targeting the costimulatory receptor OX40 (CD134). Of the approximately 50 dose-escalation patients, hepatocellular carcinoma was present in roughly 19, melanoma in approximately 15, renal cell carcinoma in 9 and head and neck cancer in 9. Partial responses were achieved by three dose-escalation patients, of whom one had hepatocellular carcinoma and two had cutaneous melanoma. Intravenous ivuxolimab was administered to patients every 2 weeks at six dose levels: 0.01, 0.1, 0.3, 1.5, 3 and 10 mg/kg. Prior anti-PD-1, anti-PD-L1 or anti-CTLA-4 therapy was permitted, and 40% of dose-escalation patients had received checkpoint inhibitors. The point of sequencing TCRbeta in the periphery was to test whether ivuxolimab changed TCR sequence diversity and drove clonal T-cell expansion. The paper reports the monotherapy dose-escalation portion (N of about 47 patients) of the phase I ivuxolimab trial. In the dose-escalation cohort, 65% to 85% of patients were male, and the mean age was roughly 60 years with a range of about 20 to 90. General study outcomes and caveats: After ivuxolimab, expanded clones were on average more numerous among CD8+ T cells than among CD4+ T cells. Which antigens the clonally expanded peripheral T cells were specific for was not determined. Low levels of normalized T-cell clonal expansion were also shown by some nonresponding patients. In partial responders in the 0.1-3.0 mg/kg groups, normalized peripheral clonal expansion was found to be among the lowest, especially among CD8+ T cells. At doses from 0.1 to 3.0 mg/kg, clonal expansion was seen in both CD4+ and CD8+ blood T cells between baseline and week 6.

Genomic DNA was isolated from the sorted cells so that the TCRbeta CDR3 region could be sequenced. The immunoSEQ Assay was used for sequencing of TCRbeta CDR3 regions. As stored in TCRdb, this immuneACCESS dataset retains in-frame rearrangements with V and J assigned. A fraction of the clones does not appear; measured against another copy, unresolved V genes explain less than half of the discrepancy, and the remainder lacks a known reason. Across this sample there are 65,000 to 70,000 clones, with around 90% seen only once. The ten largest account for under 3.5% of the sample. Patients with a history of autoimmune disease or receiving systemic immunosuppression were excluded from the trial. Peripheral blood for TCR sequencing was collected from all dose cohorts at baseline, on cycle 4 day 1, and on cycle 7 day 1. Samples were obtained from an open-label, multicenter, first-in-human phase I dose-escalation trial of ivuxolimab. Adults with locally advanced or metastatic head and neck squamous cell, hepatocellular, melanoma or renal cell carcinoma were enrolled in the trial. Before TCR sequencing, CD4+ and CD8+ T cells were separately sorted from peripheral blood.

Taken from cysteine to phenylalanine, the CDR3 has 14 residues. Kept here is only the CDR3 DNA, which spans 42 bases and is read in frame from base 1. CDR1 and CDR2, looked up from the germline V gene, are SGDLS and YYNGEE. The junction shows trimming of 4 bases on V and 5 bases on J, plus 16 bases between the germline ends. This specimen consisted of CD4+ or CD8+ T cells sorted from blood, obtained in a trial of the OX40 agonist ivuxolimab. This clonotype was sampled from an adult with an advanced solid tumor such as melanoma, head and neck, liver or kidney cancer. The chain joins TRBV9 to TRBJ2-7; TRBD1 is a possible D gene, resting on 6 matching bases. The DNA sequence is as follows: TGTGCCAGCAGCTCAGACCAGGGGTCCCACGAGCAGTACTTC. Its protein product is CASSSDQGSHEQYF.